The sample holds a few counts of the clone carrying this T cell receptor beta chain. Its antigen remains unidentified. This sample is part of a study of naive and memory T cell subsets. Whole-study findings and limits: TCR counts from RNA may reflect activation-linked expression changes.

An equimolar mix of two oligonucleotides served as the beta constant-region primer for TRBC1 and TRBC2. TCRdb re-derived calls from the UMI-ligation and nested PCR reads in MiXCR, one entry per CDR3 protein. The table shows 150,000 or so distinct CDR3 sequences, with approximately 17% occurring only once. Looked up from germline, CDR1 is ENHRY and CDR2 is SYGVKD. The CDR3 is 12 residues long. V dropped 10 bases and J dropped 0 bases, with 10 bases sitting between them. This sequence was found in a human donor in good health. The sequencing input was naive CD4+ T cells from blood. The chain uses TRBV10-3 and TRBJ2-7, with a weak D call TRBD2 (6 bases). As DNA, the CDR3 is TGTGCCACCCGGGACTTCTCCTACGAGCAGTACTTC. Translating gives CATRDFSYEQYF.